The sample holds many counts of the clone carrying this TCR beta chain. The CDR3 is 14 residues long. V lost 5 bases to trimming and J lost 3 bases, with 14 bases between them. Using RNA transcripts as the source, TCR beta CDR3 regions were amplified. HTBI primers were the set used in a first-round RT-PCR of the TCR CDR3. TCRdb processed the multiplex PCR reads anew with MiXCR; each CDR3 protein has one entry. Among about 520,000 distinct CDR3 sequences listed, more than 20% were seen once. The data originate from a study of T cells in Graves' hyperthyroidism and ophthalmopathy. Cells are PBMCs isolated from about 10 ml of fresh blood.

The TCR originated in a man between 18 and 29 years old with Graves' hyperthyroidism. This rearrangement joins TRBV12-3 or TRBV12-4 to TRBJ2-7; D is perhaps TRBD1 (7 bases). The sample consisted of blood. The CDR3 here is CASSPTGTFYEQYF. The CDR3 DNA reads TGTGCCAGCAGTCCGACAGGGACTTTCTACGAGCAGTACTTC.